These 22 T cell receptor beta chains originate from one sample sequenced in a study of OX40 agonist ivuxolimab in advanced cancers. Method: immunoSEQ multiplex PCR; TCRdb's copy keeps in-frame clones and lacks some. The sample yields 60,000 to 90,000 clones, around four fifths seen once. The sequencing here drew on CD4+ or CD8+ T cells sorted from blood, taken in a trial of the OX40 agonist ivuxolimab. These receptors originate from an adult with an advanced solid tumor such as melanoma, head and neck, liver or kidney cancer.

The chain combines TRBV7-3 with TRBJ2-1; 8 bases fit TRBD2. Germline V gene lookup returns CDR1 SGHTA and CDR2 FQGTGA. The V and J ends lost 4 bases and 0 bases, in that order; junction bases with no gene match: 17. This CDR3 is 20 amino acids long. This CDR3 reads CASSSSGRAGALSSYNEQFF. DNA for the CDR3: TGTGCCAGCAGCTCCTCGGGGCGAGCGGGGGCCCTAAGCTCCTACAATGAGCAGTTCTTC. Using reference TRBV7-3 and TRBJ2-1 for the parts outside the CDR3, the full variable domain is GAGVSQTPSNKVTEKGKYVELRCDPISGHTALYWYRQSLGQGPEFLIYFQGTGAADDSGLPNDRFFAVRPEGSVSTLKIQRTERGDSAVYLCASSSSGRAGALSSYNEQFFGPGTRLTVL.

The V call is TRBV4-1, the J call TRBJ1-2, with D possibly matching TRBD1 (5 bases). CDR1 is MGHRA, CDR2 YSYEKL, per germline. CDR3 length: 16 amino acids. Trimming took 2 bases from V and 3 from J, leaving 16 bases between them. The CDR3 loop reads CASSQPGAREDYGYTF. The CDR3 DNA sequence: TGCGCCAGCAGCCAACCCGGGGCCAGGGAAGACTATGGCTACACCTTC.

The chain carries TRBV11-1 and TRBJ1-5, with TRBD1 matching 10 bases. Germline V gene data show CDR1 as SGHAT and CDR2 as FQDESV (reference sequence). The CDR3 covers 18 residues. J was trimmed by 0 bases and V by 5 bases; bases with no gene match: 10. The CDR3 DNA reads TGTGCCAGCAGCCTCCTAGGACAGGGGGAGTGTAGCAATCAGCCCCAGCATTTT. Its translation: CASSLLGQGECSNQPQHF.

This chain uses TRBV29-1 with TRBJ2-1, with 7 bases aligning to TRBD2. CDR1 is SQVTM and CDR2 is ANQGSEA in the germline V gene. The V and J ends lost 4 bases and 7 bases, in that order; junction bases with no gene match: 7. The length of the CDR3 is 13 residues. The CDR3 bases are TGCAGCGTTGTGGCGGGAGCGGGGAATGAGCAGTTCTTC. Its translation: CSVVAGAGNEQFF.

The CDR3 region has the DNA TGTGCCAGCAGAGTCAATAATGAAAAACTGTTTTTT. Translating it yields CASRVNNEKLFF. The chain carries TRBV11-2 and TRBJ1-4; unclear D gene. The CDR3 runs to 12 residues. Germline lookup yields CDR1 SGHAT and CDR2 FQNNGV. The ends were cut back, 6 bases at V and 4 bases at J, with 6 bases in the middle.

V usage is TRBV6-5 and J usage is TRBJ1-3; unclear D gene. Germline V gene data show CDR1 as MNHEY and CDR2 as SVGAGI. V lost 4 bases, J lost 1 base, and 14 bases lay in between. This CDR3 contains 16 residues. The CDR3 bases are TGTGCCAGCAGTTTCGAGATTCCAAATTCTGGAAACACCATATATTTT. As protein: CASSFEIPNSGNTIYF.

The chain has TRBV5-1 and TRBJ2-7; the D gene is possibly TRBD1 (6 bases). The length of the CDR3 is 11 residues. The germline V gene has CDR1 SGHRS and CDR2 YFSETQ. Trimming pared 5 bases from V and 7 bases from J, leaving 10 bases between. This CDR3 reads CASRATGEQYF. DNA for the CDR3: TGCGCCAGCAGAGCCACAGGGGAGCAGTACTTC.

The V and J genes are TRBV5-5 and TRBJ2-7; 10 positions match TRBD1. This CDR3 is 16 amino acids long. V gave up 4 bases and J gave up 0 bases; unmatched junction bases: 7. CDR1 is SGHKS, CDR2 YYEKEE, per germline (reference sequence). The CDR3 is CASSPRTGGLSYEQYF. In DNA form, the CDR3 reads TGTGCCAGCAGCCCGCGGACAGGGGGGCTCTCCTACGAGCAGTACTTC. The whole variable domain, filled in from reference TRBV5-5 and TRBJ2-7, reads DAGVTQSPTHLIKTRGQQVTLRCSPISGHKSVSWYQQVLGQGPQFIFQYYEKEERGRGNFPDRFSARQFPNYSSELNVNALLLGDSALYLCASSPRTGGLSYEQYFGPGTRLTVT.

The V call is TRBV15, the J call TRBJ1-2; D is unclear. The V end lost 1 base, the J end lost 2 bases, and 2 bases lay between the germline ends. The germline V gene has CDR1 LNHNV and CDR2 YYDKDF (reference sequence). The length of the CDR3 is 12 residues. The CDR3 nucleotides read TGTGCCACCAGCAGAGTAAACTATGGCTACACCTTC. Its protein product is CATSRVNYGYTF.

V is TRBV19 and J is TRBJ1-1; TRBD1 matches 8 bases. J was trimmed by 4 bases and V by 0 bases; bases with no gene match: 7. This CDR3 spans 16 amino acids. Per the germline V gene, CDR1 is LNHDA and CDR2 is SQIVND (reference sequence). This CDR3 reads CASSIDRQGASTEAFF. DNA for the CDR3: TGTGCCAGTAGTATAGATAGGCAGGGGGCGAGCACTGAAGCTTTCTTT.

The rearrangement joins TRBV7-8 to TRBJ1-6; the D gene is possibly TRBD1 (6 bases). The CDR3 runs 14 residues. V lost 7 bases, J lost 6 bases, and 13 bases lay in between. Germline assignment: CDR1 SGHVS and CDR2 FQNEAQ. DNA for the CDR3: TGTGCCAGCACCCAAGGGGGTGGTAATTCACCCCTCCACTTT. This codes for CASTQGGGNSPLHF.

CDR3: CASSSTGVTEAFF. The CDR3 nucleotides are TGTGCCAGCAGTTCGACAGGGGTCACTGAAGCTTTCTTT. The chain is built from TRBV27 and TRBJ1-1, with 8 bases aligning to TRBD1. CDR1 is MNHEY, CDR2 SMNVEV, per germline (reference sequence). This CDR3 contains 13 residues. Trimming at V came to 4 bases and at J to 4 bases, leaving 2 bases not matched to a gene.

V usage is TRBV4-2 and J usage is TRBJ2-3, with D maybe TRBD1 (5 bases). The CDR3 sequence is 18 residues long. The ends were cut back, 5 bases at V and 4 bases at J, with 25 bases in the middle. CDR1 is LGHNA and CDR2 is YNFKEQ in the germline V gene. The CDR3 DNA reads TGTGCCAGCAGCTCACGTTATTTCAGGGCCGCTCCCCCAGATACGCAGTATTTT. This sequence encodes CASSSRYFRAAPPDTQYF.

This clone has more than one count but fewer than ten. This chain uses TRBV11-3 with TRBJ2-1, with 16 nucleotides matching TRBD2. Trimming cost V 5 bases and J 6 bases; bases outside gene matches: 4. The CDR3 runs to 16 residues. CDR1 and CDR2 from the germline V gene are SGHNT and YENEEA. The CDR3 DNA reads as TGTGCCAGCAGCATCGGGACTAGCGGGGGGGGCAATGAGCAGTTCTTC. It specifies CASSIGTSGGGNEQFF.

The V gene is TRBV14, the J gene TRBJ2-3; no firm D call. V dropped 4 bases and J dropped 4 bases, with 9 bases sitting between them. CDR1 is SGHDN and CDR2 is FVKESK in the germline V gene. CDR3 size: 13 residues. The CDR3: CASSPREPDTQYF. In DNA form, the CDR3 reads TGTGCCAGCAGCCCCCGAGAGCCAGATACGCAGTATTTT.

The chain recombines TRBV18 with TRBJ2-7, with TRBD1 matching over 9 bases. Unmatched junction bases numbered 4, after V lost 3 bases and J lost 1 base. The CDR3 loop spans 15 amino acids. In germline, CDR1 is KGHSH, CDR2 LQKENI. The CDR3 reads CASSPTTGGSYEQYF. In DNA, the CDR3 is TGTGCCAGCTCACCGACGACAGGGGGGTCCTACGAGCAGTACTTC. The full variable domain, with the rest looked up from reference TRBV18 and TRBJ2-7, is NAGVMQNPRHLVRRRGQEARLRCSPMKGHSHVYWYRQLPEEGLKFMVYLQKENIIDESGMPKERFSAEFPKEGPSILRIQQVVRGDSAAYFCASSPTTGGSYEQYFGPGTRLTVT.

This clone was counted only a few times. The chain recombines TRBV4-1 with TRBJ1-2, with D uncertain. Trimming took off 1 base at V and 1 base at J, with 10 bases between the two ends. This CDR3 region has 15 residues. Looked up from germline, CDR1 is MGHRA and CDR2 is YSYEKL. CDR3 residues: CASSQAADVNYGYTF. CDR3 nucleotide sequence: TGCGCCAGCAGCCAAGCCGCGGATGTTAACTATGGCTACACCTTC.

This chain links TRBV2 with TRBJ1-1; TRBD1 matches at 9 bases. V lost 7 bases to trimming and J lost 4 bases; unmatched junction nucleotides: 7. Germline CDR1 reads SNHLY; CDR2 reads FYNNEI. The CDR3 covers 14 residues. CDR3 loop: CASTLSTGGTEAFF. The CDR3 DNA sequence: TGTGCCAGCACCCTTTCGACAGGGGGCACTGAAGCTTTCTTT.

This clone has just one count. The chain joins TRBV11-2 to TRBJ1-1; tentative D call: TRBD1 (5 bases). Trimming pared 5 bases from V and 1 base from J, leaving 14 bases between. CDR3 length: 15 amino acids. CDR1 is SGHAT and CDR2 is FQNNGV in the germline V gene. CDR3 DNA: TGTGCCAGCAGCCCCACTGCGACAGAGAACACTGAAGCTTTCTTT. Encoded protein: CASSPTATENTEAFF.

The chain employs TRBV7-2 and TRBJ1-5; 7 nucleotides align to TRBD1. CDR1 SGHTA and CDR2 FQGNSA come from the germline V gene. This CDR3 comprises 13 residues. Unmatched junction bases numbered 5, after V lost 8 bases and J lost 4 bases. CDR3 sequence reads: CASGGQPNQPQHF. Here the CDR3 DNA reads TGTGCCAGCGGGGGACAGCCGAATCAGCCCCAGCATTTT.

The chain joins TRBV19 to TRBJ1-4, with TRBD1 as a possible D gene (5 bases). Trimming removed 3 bases from V and 2 bases from J, with 10 bases in between. Per the germline V gene, CDR1 is LNHDA and CDR2 is SQIVND (reference sequence). The CDR3 extends over 15 amino acids. This CDR3 reads CASSIGAGTNEKLFF. The CDR3 DNA sequence: TGTGCCAGTAGTATTGGGGCAGGGACTAATGAAAAACTGTTTTTT.

This chain joins TRBV30 and TRBJ2-7, with 7 bases that match TRBD2. V lost 0 bases to trimming and J lost 2 bases; unmatched junction nucleotides: 1. CDR1 GTSNPN and CDR2 SVGIG come from the germline V gene (reference sequence). The CDR3 is 13 amino acids. The CDR3 here is CAWSVSGAYEQYF. In DNA, the CDR3 is TGTGCCTGGAGTGTAAGCGGGGCCTACGAGCAGTACTTC.